One T cell receptor (beta chain) is described in this entry. These data are taken from a study of control samples from healthy donors and cancer patients. TCRdb's copy holds only in-frame clones and misses some; the assay was immunoSEQ multiplex PCR. This repertoire shows some 130,000 clones, about 93% found once; its top ten account for about 1.5%. The CDR3 covers 13 residues. Germline values: CDR1 SQVTM, CDR2 ANQGSEA. After removal of 4 bases from V and 3 bases from J, the junction contained 4 bases not matched to a gene. Sequencing used PBMCs. The chain combines TRBV29-1 with TRBJ1-1, with 8 bases aligning to TRBD1. The receptor's source is a man in his fifties with head and neck cancer. The CDR3 DNA reads TGCAGCGTTGTAGAGACAGGGGACACTGAAGCTTTCTTT. The encoded protein is CSVVETGDTEAFF. Complete variable domain (other parts from reference TRBV29-1 and TRBJ1-1): SAVISQKPSRDICQRGTSLTIQCQVDSQVTMMFWYRQQPGQSLTLIATANQGSEATYESGFVIDKFPISRPNLTFSTLTVSNMSPEDSSIYLCSVVETGDTEAFFGQGTRLTVV.